Presented here are 27 T cell receptor beta chains from one specimen sequenced in a study of OX40 agonist ivuxolimab in advanced cancers. Only in-frame clones appear in the TCRdb table, and some are missing; sequencing was by immunoSEQ multiplex PCR. Among 70,000 to 95,000 clones listed, about 91% were seen once. Sample: CD4+ or CD8+ T cells sorted from blood, taken in a trial of the OX40 agonist ivuxolimab. These receptors were obtained from an adult with an advanced solid tumor such as melanoma, head and neck, liver or kidney cancer.

The V call is TRBV25-1, the J call TRBJ1-2; 7 positions match TRBD1. Germline V CDR1 and CDR2: MGHDK, SYGVNS. V trimming: 2 bases; J trimming: 1 base; junction bases outside the gene matches: 4. CDR3 length equals 15 residues. The CDR3 bases are TGTGCCAGCAGTGAAGGGACAGCGAGTAACTATGGCTACACCTTC. It codes for CASSEGTASNYGYTF.

The sample holds a few counts of this clone. The chain uses TRBV2 and TRBJ1-6; D gene unclear. V lost 10 bases to trimming and J lost 10 bases, with 20 bases between them. The V gene's germline CDR1 is SNHLY and CDR2 FYNNEI. The CDR3 length is 14 residues. CDR3 sequence (DNA): TGTGCCACCCTTTACGCCGTTGGTGGATCACCCCTCCACTTT. The encoded protein is CATLYAVGGSPLHF.

The rearrangement uses TRBV28 and TRBJ1-2, with TRBD1 identical over 7 bases. This CDR3 has 15 residues. The J segment lost 4 bases and the V segment lost 4 bases, leaving 9 bases of the junction unmatched. The germline V gene has CDR1 MDHEN and CDR2 SYDVKM. CDR3 nucleotide sequence: TGTGCCAGCAGTTCTCTCGACAGGGTTCCCTATGGCTACACCTTC. Translation gives CASSSLDRVPYGYTF.

The chain carries TRBV10-3 and TRBJ2-2; D uncertain. V was shortened by 8 bases and J by 6 bases, with 10 bases between the two germline ends. The CDR3 sequence is 12 residues long. Germline values: CDR1 ENHRY, CDR2 SYGVKD. The DNA for the CDR3 is TGTGCCATCGCTTCGTCAGCCGGGGAGCTGTTTTTT. Residues: CAIASSAGELFF.

This clone has a single count. The CDR3 protein is CASGLVLAGGSHYTQYF. For the CDR3, the DNA is TGTGCTAGTGGTTTGGTACTAGCGGGGGGCTCCCACTATACGCAGTATTTT. This sequence joins TRBV12-5 and TRBJ2-3; the match to TRBD2 covers 12 bases. The junction had 8 bases not matched to a gene; V was cut back by 0 bases and J by 7 bases. This CDR3 is built from 17 residues. Germline V gene sequence: CDR1 LGHNT, CDR2 FRNRAP.

The V call is TRBV5-1, the J call TRBJ2-5, with 7 bases lining up with TRBD2. After removal of 0 bases from V and 4 bases from J, the junction contained 0 bases not matched to a gene. Germline V gene sequence: CDR1 SGHRS, CDR2 YFSETQ. The CDR3 has 13 residues. The CDR3 loop is CASSLGGGETQYF. CDR3 nucleotide sequence: TGCGCCAGCAGCTTGGGCGGGGGAGAGACCCAGTACTTC.

The chain employs TRBV27 and TRBJ2-1; maybe TRBD2 (5 bases). The CDR3 covers 12 residues. Germline V lookup: CDR1 MNHEY, CDR2 SMNVEV (reference sequence). Trimming took 8 bases from V and 8 from J, leaving 13 bases between them. For the CDR3, the DNA is TGTGCCAGCGGAAGTAGCGATCATGAGCAGTTCTTC. Its translation: CASGSSDHEQFF.

The chain recombines TRBV5-6 with TRBJ2-3, with TRBD2 as a possible D gene (5 bases). The CDR3 is 14 residues long. Per germline, CDR1 SGHDT and CDR2 YYEEEE. Trimming shortened V by 0 bases and J by 6 bases, and 11 bases separated the two germline ends. CDR3 coding DNA: TGTGCCAGCAGCTTGGACCGGACTGCGGATACGCAGTATTTT. Amino acid sequence: CASSLDRTADTQYF.

This sequence joins TRBV2 and TRBJ1-1, with D uncertain. The CDR3 runs to 13 residues. Trimming left V 4 bases short and J 1 base short, with 7 bases between. The germline V gene encodes CDR1 SNHLY and CDR2 FYNNEI. CDR3 sequence (DNA): TGTGCCAGCAGTGGGAGCCCGAACACTGAAGCTTTCTTT. Encoded protein: CASSGSPNTEAFF.

The chain joins TRBV6-5 to TRBJ2-3; possibly TRBD2 for D (5 bases). From germline, CDR1 is MNHEY and CDR2 SVGAGI. This CDR3 spans 14 amino acids. The V gene lost 6 bases and the J gene lost 0 bases, with 10 bases spanning the gap. CDR3 coding DNA: TGTGCCAGCAGGCGGACTGATAGCACAGATACGCAGTATTTT. This codes for CASRRTDSTDTQYF.

This clone was recorded only once. The chain links TRBV9 to TRBJ2-5; D not resolved. The J call is in doubt because the DNA end fits TRBJ2-7 better. CDR3 length equals 14 residues. CDR1 and CDR2 from the germline V gene are SGDLS and YYNGEE. The CDR3 loop is CASSPYPIGYEQYF. Here the CDR3 DNA reads TGTGCCAGCAGCCCGTACCCAATTGGCTACGAGCAGTACTTC.

This sequence joins TRBV19 and TRBJ2-3, with 8 bases aligning to TRBD2. V lost 9 bases and J lost 4; bases outside the gene matches: 9. CDR1 is LNHDA, CDR2 SQIVND, per germline (reference sequence). This CDR3 region has 14 residues. The DNA of the CDR3 is TGTGCCAGCCGCCGGGGGGGCACCGCAGATACGCAGTATTTT. The encoded protein is CASRRGGTADTQYF.

V usage is TRBV28 and J usage is TRBJ1-1; D not certain. CDR1 is MDHEN and CDR2 is SYDVKM in the germline V gene. Between the trimmed V and J ends, which lost 4 bases and 11 bases, there was a span of 11 bases. CDR3 length equals 11 residues. This CDR3 reads CASSSNNNAFF. CDR3 sequence (DNA): TGTGCCAGCAGTTCCAATAATAACGCTTTCTTT.

V usage is TRBV5-4 and J usage is TRBJ2-2; 9 bases agree with TRBD1. The length of the CDR3 is 15 residues. Germline values: CDR1 SGHNT, CDR2 YYREEE (reference sequence). J gave up 7 bases and V 5 bases, and 9 bases lay outside the gene matches. CDR3 coding DNA: TGTGCCAGCAGTATAACAGGGGGCGCAGACGGGGAGCTGTTTTTT. It yields the protein CASSITGGADGELFF.

The genes are TRBV7-9 and TRBJ1-2; 7 nucleotides line up with TRBD1. This CDR3 region has 14 residues. The junction had 3 bases not matched to a gene; V was cut back by 1 base and J by 4 bases. Germline CDR1 SEHNR, CDR2 FQNEAQ (reference sequence). The CDR3 bases are TGTGCCAGCAGCTTAGAATCAGGGGGCTATGGCTACACCTTC. This sequence encodes CASSLESGGYGYTF. The entire variable domain, with the rest obtained from reference TRBV7-9 and TRBJ1-2, is as follows: DTGVSQNPRHKITKRGQNVTFRCDPISEHNRLYWYRQTLGQGPEFLTYFQNEAQLEKSRLLSDRFSAERPKGSFSTLEIQRTEQGDSAMYLCASSLESGGYGYTFGSGTRLTVV.

This chain links TRBV18 with TRBJ2-1, with 8 positions matching TRBD1. The CDR3 totals 13 residues. With V trimmed by 2 bases and J by 7 bases, 1 base remained unmatched. Germline CDR1 KGHSH, CDR2 LQKENI. In nucleotides, the CDR3 is TGTGCCAGCTCACCAGGACAGGGAAATGAGCAGTTCTTC. It specifies CASSPGQGNEQFF. Based on the CDR3 plus reference TRBV18 and TRBJ2-1, the full variable domain is NAGVMQNPRHLVRRRGQEARLRCSPMKGHSHVYWYRQLPEEGLKFMVYLQKENIIDESGMPKERFSAEFPKEGPSILRIQQVVRGDSAAYFCASSPGQGNEQFFGPGTRLTVL.

The J gene is TRBJ1-1, the V gene TRBV7-9, with 12 bases matching TRBD1. The CDR3 contains 16 residues. Germline values: CDR1 SEHNR, CDR2 FQNEAQ (reference sequence). The V gene end was trimmed by 4 bases and the J gene end by 4 bases; junction bases not matched to a gene: 7. The CDR3 bases are TGTGCCAGCAGCTCCGGGACAGGGGGCTTATTCACTGAAGCTTTCTTT. Translated: CASSSGTGGLFTEAFF.

The chain joins TRBV7-2 to TRBJ1-2; perhaps TRBD1 as D (6 bases). Deletions cut 7 bases from V and 4 bases from J, with 16 bases between. This CDR3 is built from 14 residues. The V gene's germline CDR1 is SGHTA and CDR2 FQGNSA. Written as DNA, the CDR3 is TGTGCCAGCATCCAGGGGAGTGGTAGCTATGGCTACACCTTC. It encodes CASIQGSGSYGYTF.

This sequence joins TRBV2 and TRBJ2-1; D is possibly TRBD2 (6 bases). Germline lookup yields CDR1 SNHLY and CDR2 FYNNEI. The CDR3 is made up of 14 amino acids. V lost 5 bases to trimming and J lost 8 bases, with 16 bases between them. CDR3 protein: CASSKLALRDEQFF. The DNA for the CDR3 is TGTGCCAGCAGTAAACTAGCCCTCAGGGATGAGCAGTTCTTC.

The gene calls are TRBV19 and TRBJ2-5; unclear D gene. The V gene lost 3 bases and the J gene lost 1 base, with 15 bases spanning the gap. This CDR3 has 16 residues. In germline, CDR1 is LNHDA, CDR2 SQIVND (reference sequence). CDR3 loop: CASSIARTVGQETQYF. CDR3 sequence (DNA): TGTGCCAGTAGTATCGCCAGGACGGTGGGCCAAGAGACCCAGTACTTC.

A remark on this clone: The junction shows a germline mismatch at one end, possibly a read error. The chain combines TRBV28 with TRBJ2-1; 10 bases align to TRBD2. Germline V gene lookup returns CDR1 MDHEN and CDR2 SYDVKM. The length of the CDR3 is 13 residues. CDR3 protein: CASWVSKAGGRVF. The CDR3 bases are TGTGCCAGCTGGGTGTCAAAAGCGGGGGGGCGAGTCTTC.

A single count supports this clone. The genes are TRBV5-6 and TRBJ2-2; no firm D call. Germline V gene data show CDR1 as SGHDT and CDR2 as YYEEEE. Trimming cost V 5 bases and J 1 base, with 9 bases left between them. CDR3 length: 14 amino acids. The CDR3 DNA reads as TGTGCCAGCAGAAAACCGGGGAACACCGGGGAGCTGTTTTTT. This gives the protein CASRKPGNTGELFF.

The chain uses TRBV7-9 and TRBJ2-5; D is possibly TRBD1 or TRBD2 (7 bases each). Germline V gene lookup returns CDR1 SEHNR and CDR2 FQNEAQ (reference sequence). V was trimmed by 5 bases and J by 4 bases, leaving 17 bases between them. CDR3 length equals 15 residues. The CDR3 DNA reads TGTGCCAGCAGCCCCCCAGGGGGGGGCCGAGAGACCCAGTACTTC. It specifies CASSPPGGGRETQYF.

The chain uses TRBV4-1 and TRBJ2-5; D may be TRBD2 (6 bases). The length of the CDR3 is 18 residues. The V end lost 3 bases, the J end lost 3 bases, and 23 bases lay between the germline ends. In germline, CDR1 is MGHRA, CDR2 YSYEKL. The CDR3 loop reads CASSQNPSGVAGKETQYF. DNA of the CDR3: TGCGCCAGCAGCCAGAACCCTTCGGGGGTGGCAGGAAAAGAGACCCAGTACTTC.

The CDR3 bases are TGTGCCAGCAGTGAGGCTGAACTAGCGGGCTACGAGCAGTACTTC. Its translation is CASSEAELAGYEQYF. The chain combines TRBV6-1 with TRBJ2-7; TRBD2 agrees at 9 bases. V shed 3 bases and J 3 bases; nucleotides not matched to a gene: 6. Per germline, CDR1 MNHNS and CDR2 SASEGT. The CDR3 spans 15 residues.

This chain joins TRBV29-1 and TRBJ1-4; 7 bases align to TRBD1. V shed 7 bases and J 5 bases; nucleotides not matched to a gene: 4. CDR1 SQVTM and CDR2 ANQGSEA come from the germline V gene. The CDR3 is 12 amino acids. CDR3 DNA: TGCAGCGCCGGGACAGAGAATGAAAAACTGTTTTTT. It translates to CSAGTENEKLFF. Full variable domain (remainder filled in from reference TRBV29-1 and TRBJ1-4): SAVISQKPSRDICQRGTSLTIQCQVDSQVTMMFWYRQQPGQSLTLIATANQGSEATYESGFVIDKFPISRPNLTFSTLTVSNMSPEDSSIYLCSAGTENEKLFFGSGTQLSVL.

The chain has TRBV5-1 and TRBJ2-1, with unresolved D. Germline CDR1 reads SGHRS; CDR2 reads YFSETQ. This CDR3 has 14 residues. The ends were cut back, 0 bases at V and 4 bases at J, with 8 bases in the middle. The CDR3 DNA sequence: TGCGCCAGCAGCTTGGAGGCCACTTACAATGAGCAGTTCTTC. Translation gives CASSLEATYNEQFF.